The clone carrying this T cell receptor beta chain was seen a handful of times. Its cognate antigen is unknown. TCRdb ran MiXCR on the RT-PCR reads and lists one entry per CDR3 protein. The sample contains 610,000 or so distinct CDR3 sequences, 12% to 15% of which appear only once. The CDR3 consists of 14 residues. Trimming took 4 bases from V and 4 from J; bases not matched to a gene: 7. In germline, CDR1 is SGHRS, CDR2 YFSETQ. The sample comes from a study of response to subunit inactivated influenza vaccine. Overall study findings and caveats: Researchers suggested that each seasonal influenza vaccination recruits few new T cells.

The clonotype was recovered from a man between 45 and 60 years old who received an inactivated influenza vaccine. Source: PBMCs from blood, taken 11 to 12 days after vaccination. The V and J genes are TRBV5-1 and TRBJ2-7; TRBD1 matches at 8 bases. The CDR3, as DNA: TGCGCCAGCAGCACGGGGACAGGAGATTACGAGCAGTACTTC. It encodes CASSTGTGDYEQYF.